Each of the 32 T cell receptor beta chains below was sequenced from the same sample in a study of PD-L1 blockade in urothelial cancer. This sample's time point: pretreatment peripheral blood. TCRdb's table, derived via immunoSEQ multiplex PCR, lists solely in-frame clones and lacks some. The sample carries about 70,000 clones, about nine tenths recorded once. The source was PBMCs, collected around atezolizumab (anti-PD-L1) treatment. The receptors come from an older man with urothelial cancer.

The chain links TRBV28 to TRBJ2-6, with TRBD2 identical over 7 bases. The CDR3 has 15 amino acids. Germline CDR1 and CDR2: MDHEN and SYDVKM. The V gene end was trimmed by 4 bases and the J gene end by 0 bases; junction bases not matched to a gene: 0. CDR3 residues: CASSSGGSGANVLTF. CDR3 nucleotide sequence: TGTGCCAGCAGTTCGGGGGGCTCTGGGGCCAACGTCCTGACTTTC.

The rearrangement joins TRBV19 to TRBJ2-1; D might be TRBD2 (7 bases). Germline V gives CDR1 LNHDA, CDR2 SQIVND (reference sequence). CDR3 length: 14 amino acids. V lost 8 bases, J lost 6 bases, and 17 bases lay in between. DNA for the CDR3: TGTGCCAGTCGGGCTGCAGGGGAGGGCAATGAGCAGTTCTTC. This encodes CASRAAGEGNEQFF.

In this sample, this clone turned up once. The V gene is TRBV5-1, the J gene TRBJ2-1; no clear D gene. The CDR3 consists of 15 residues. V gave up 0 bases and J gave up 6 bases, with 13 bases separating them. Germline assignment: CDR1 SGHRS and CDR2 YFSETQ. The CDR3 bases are TGCGCCAGCAGCTTGGAGAGACTCCAATCCAATGAGCAGTTCTTC. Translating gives CASSLERLQSNEQFF.

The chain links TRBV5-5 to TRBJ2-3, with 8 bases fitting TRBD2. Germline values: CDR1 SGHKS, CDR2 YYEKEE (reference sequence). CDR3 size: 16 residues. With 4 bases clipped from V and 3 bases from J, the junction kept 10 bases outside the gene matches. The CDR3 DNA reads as TGTGCCAGCAGCCTACGGCTGCGGGAGGAAACAGATACGCAGTATTTT. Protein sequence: CASSLRLREETDTQYF.

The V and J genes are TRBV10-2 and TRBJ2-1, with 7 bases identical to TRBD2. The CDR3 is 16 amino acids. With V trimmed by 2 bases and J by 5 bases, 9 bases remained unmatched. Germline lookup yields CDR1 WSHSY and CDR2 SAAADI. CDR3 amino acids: CASSENQRGGNNEQFF. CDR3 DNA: TGCGCCAGCAGTGAGAACCAGCGGGGAGGAAACAATGAGCAGTTCTTC.

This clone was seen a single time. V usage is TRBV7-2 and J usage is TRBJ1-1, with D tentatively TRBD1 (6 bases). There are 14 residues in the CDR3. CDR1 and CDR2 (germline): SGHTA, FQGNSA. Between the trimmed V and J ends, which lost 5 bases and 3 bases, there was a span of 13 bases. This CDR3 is CASSTQGGDTEAFF. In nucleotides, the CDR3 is TGTGCCAGCAGCACACAGGGAGGGGACACTGAAGCTTTCTTT.

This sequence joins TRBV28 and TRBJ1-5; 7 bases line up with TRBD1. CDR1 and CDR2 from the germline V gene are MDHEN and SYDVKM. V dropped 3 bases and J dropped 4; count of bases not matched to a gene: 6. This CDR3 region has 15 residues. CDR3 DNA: TGTGCCAGCAGTTTGGGGACAGCGGCGAATCAGCCCCAGCATTTT. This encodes CASSLGTAANQPQHF.

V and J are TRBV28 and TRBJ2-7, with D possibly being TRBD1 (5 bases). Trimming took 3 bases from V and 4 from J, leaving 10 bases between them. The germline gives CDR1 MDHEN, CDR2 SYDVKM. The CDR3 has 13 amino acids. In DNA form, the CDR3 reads TGTGCCAGCAGTTTGCCAGGGCCGTACGAGCAGTACTTC. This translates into CASSLPGPYEQYF. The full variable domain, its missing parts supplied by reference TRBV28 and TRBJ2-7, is DVKVTQSSRYLVKRTGEKVFLECVQDMDHENMFWYRQDPGLGLRLIYFSYDVKMKEKGDIPEGYSVSREKKERFSLILESASTNQTSMYLCASSLPGPYEQYFGPGTRLTVT.

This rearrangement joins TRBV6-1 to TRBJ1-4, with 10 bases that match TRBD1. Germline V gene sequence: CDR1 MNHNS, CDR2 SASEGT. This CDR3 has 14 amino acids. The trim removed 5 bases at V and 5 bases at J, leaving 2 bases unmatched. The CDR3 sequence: CASSLDRGNEKLFF. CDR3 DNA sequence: TGTGCCAGCAGTCTGGACAGGGGGAATGAAAAACTGTTTTTT.

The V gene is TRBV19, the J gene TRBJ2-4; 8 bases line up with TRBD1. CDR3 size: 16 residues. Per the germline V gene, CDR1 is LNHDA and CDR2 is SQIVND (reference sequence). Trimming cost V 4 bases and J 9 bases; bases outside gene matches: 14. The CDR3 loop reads CASSTFTPGQAGIQYF. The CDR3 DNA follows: TGTGCCAGTAGTACGTTCACACCGGGACAGGCAGGCATTCAGTACTTC.

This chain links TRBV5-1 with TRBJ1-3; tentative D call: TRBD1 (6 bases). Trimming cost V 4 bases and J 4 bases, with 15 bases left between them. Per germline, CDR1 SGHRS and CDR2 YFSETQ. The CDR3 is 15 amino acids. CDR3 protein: CASSVGDTGGNTIYF. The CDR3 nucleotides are TGCGCCAGCAGCGTGGGGGACACCGGGGGAAACACCATATATTTT.

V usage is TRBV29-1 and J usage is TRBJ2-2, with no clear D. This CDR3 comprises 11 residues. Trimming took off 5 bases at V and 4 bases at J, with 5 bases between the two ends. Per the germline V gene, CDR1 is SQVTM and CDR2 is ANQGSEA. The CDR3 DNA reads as TGCAGCGTTTTCTCCACCGGGGAGCTGTTTTTT. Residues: CSVFSTGELFF.

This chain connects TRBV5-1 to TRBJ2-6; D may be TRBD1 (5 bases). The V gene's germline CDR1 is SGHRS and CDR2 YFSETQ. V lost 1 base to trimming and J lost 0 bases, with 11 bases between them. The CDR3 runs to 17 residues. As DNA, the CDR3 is TGCGCCAGCAGCTTGCAGGGAACCCCCTCTGGGGCCAACGTCCTGACTTTC. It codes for CASSLQGTPSGANVLTF.

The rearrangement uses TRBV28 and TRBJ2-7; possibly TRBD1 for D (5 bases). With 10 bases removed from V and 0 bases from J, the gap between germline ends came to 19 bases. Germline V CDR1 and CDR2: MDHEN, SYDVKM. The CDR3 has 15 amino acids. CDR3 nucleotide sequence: TGTGCCACCAACCCCCGCAGGGTAACCTCCTACGAGCAGTACTTC. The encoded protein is CATNPRRVTSYEQYF.

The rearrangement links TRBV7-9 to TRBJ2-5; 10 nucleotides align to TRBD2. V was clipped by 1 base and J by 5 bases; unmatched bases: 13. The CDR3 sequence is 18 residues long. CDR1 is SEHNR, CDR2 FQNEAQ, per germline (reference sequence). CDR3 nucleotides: TGTGCCAGCAGCTTAGTGTGGGGCAGCGGGAGGGCCCAGGAGACCCAGTACTTC. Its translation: CASSLVWGSGRAQETQYF.

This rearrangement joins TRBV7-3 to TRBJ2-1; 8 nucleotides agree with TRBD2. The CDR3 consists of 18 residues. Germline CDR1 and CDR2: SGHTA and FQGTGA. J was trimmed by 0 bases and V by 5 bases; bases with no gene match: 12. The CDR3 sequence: CASSDGLAGRSSYNEQFF. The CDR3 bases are TGTGCCAGCAGCGATGGACTAGCCGGCCGTAGCTCCTACAATGAGCAGTTCTTC. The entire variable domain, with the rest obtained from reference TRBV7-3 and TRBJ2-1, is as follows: GAGVSQTPSNKVTEKGKYVELRCDPISGHTALYWYRQSLGQGPEFLIYFQGTGAADDSGLPNDRFFAVRPEGSVSTLKIQRTERGDSAVYLCASSDGLAGRSSYNEQFFGPGTRLTVL.

The DNA of the CDR3 is TGTGCCAGCAGGATACAGGGGACTGGCTATGGCTACACCTTC. As protein: CASRIQGTGYGYTF. This sequence joins TRBV28 and TRBJ1-2; TRBD1 aligns across 7 bases. With 6 bases clipped from V and 4 bases from J, the junction kept 8 bases outside the gene matches. CDR3 length equals 14 residues. From germline, CDR1 is MDHEN and CDR2 SYDVKM.

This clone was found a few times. In nucleotides, the CDR3 is TGCAGCGCCCCGAGGGGACAGCTCTACAATGAGCAGTTCTTC. Translation: CSAPRGQLYNEQFF. The chain is built from TRBV29-1 and TRBJ2-1; the match to TRBD1 covers 7 bases. The length of the CDR3 is 14 residues. V was clipped by 7 bases and J by 3 bases; unmatched bases: 9. Germline values: CDR1 SQVTM, CDR2 ANQGSEA.

CDR3 nucleotide sequence: TGTGCCAGCTCATCGGACTGGTCAGCCGAGCAGTACTTC. It is translated as CASSSDWSAEQYF. This chain uses TRBV18 with TRBJ2-7; possible D gene TRBD2, 5 bases. The V end was cut by 5 bases, the J end by 6 bases, with 14 bases between. Germline loops: CDR1 KGHSH, CDR2 LQKENI. The CDR3 totals 13 residues.

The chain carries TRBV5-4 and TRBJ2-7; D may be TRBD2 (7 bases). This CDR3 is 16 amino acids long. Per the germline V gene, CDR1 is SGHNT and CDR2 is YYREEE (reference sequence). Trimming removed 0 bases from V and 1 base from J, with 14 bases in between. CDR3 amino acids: CASSLEGRGISYEQYF. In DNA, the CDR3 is TGTGCCAGCAGCTTGGAAGGGAGGGGGATTTCCTACGAGCAGTACTTC. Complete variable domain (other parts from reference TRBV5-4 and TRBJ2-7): ETGVTQSPTHLIKTRGQQVTLRCSSQSGHNTVSWYQQALGQGPQFIFQYYREEENGRGNFPPRFSGLQFPNYSSELNVNALELDDSALYLCASSLEGRGISYEQYFGPGTRLTVT.

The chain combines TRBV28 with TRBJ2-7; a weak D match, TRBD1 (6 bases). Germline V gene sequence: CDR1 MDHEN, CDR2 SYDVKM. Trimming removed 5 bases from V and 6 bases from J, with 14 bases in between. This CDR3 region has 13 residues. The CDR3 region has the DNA TGTGCCAGCAGTGGGGGCTTTGGGCGCGAGCAGTACTTC. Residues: CASSGGFGREQYF.

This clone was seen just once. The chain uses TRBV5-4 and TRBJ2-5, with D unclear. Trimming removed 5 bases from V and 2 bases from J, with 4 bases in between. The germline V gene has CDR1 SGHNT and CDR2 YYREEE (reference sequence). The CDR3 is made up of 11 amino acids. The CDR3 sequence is CASSSQETQYF. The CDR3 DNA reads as TGTGCCAGCAGTTCTCAAGAGACCCAGTACTTC.

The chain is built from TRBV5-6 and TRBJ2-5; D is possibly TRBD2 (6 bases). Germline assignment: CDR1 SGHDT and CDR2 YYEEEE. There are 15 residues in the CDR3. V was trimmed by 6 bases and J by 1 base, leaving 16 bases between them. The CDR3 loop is CASTPWGGAQETQYF. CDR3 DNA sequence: TGTGCCAGCACCCCATGGGGCGGGGCCCAAGAGACCCAGTACTTC. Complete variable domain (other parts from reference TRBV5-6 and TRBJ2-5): DAGVTQSPTHLIKTRGQQVTLRCSPKSGHDTVSWYQQALGQGPQFIFQYYEEEERQRGNFPDRFSGHQFPNYSSELNVNALLLGDSALYLCASTPWGGAQETQYFGPGTRLLVL.

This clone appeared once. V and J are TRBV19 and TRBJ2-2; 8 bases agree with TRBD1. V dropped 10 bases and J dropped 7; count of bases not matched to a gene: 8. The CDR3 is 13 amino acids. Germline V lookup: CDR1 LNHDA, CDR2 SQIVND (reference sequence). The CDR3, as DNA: TGTGCCACTAGCGACAGGGGCGGCGGGGAGCTGTTTTTT. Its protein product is CATSDRGGGELFF. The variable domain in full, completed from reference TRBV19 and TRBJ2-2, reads DGGITQSPKYLFRKEGQNVTLSCEQNLNHDAMYWYRQDPGQGLRLIYYSQIVNDFQKGDIAEGYSVSREKKESFPLTVTSAQKNPTAFYLCATSDRGGGELFFGEGSRLTVL.

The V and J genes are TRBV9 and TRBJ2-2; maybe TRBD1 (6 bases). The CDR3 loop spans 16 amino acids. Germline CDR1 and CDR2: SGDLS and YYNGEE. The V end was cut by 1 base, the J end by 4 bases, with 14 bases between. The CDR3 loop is CASSVRARGFTGELFF. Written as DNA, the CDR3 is TGTGCCAGCAGCGTAAGGGCGAGGGGGTTCACCGGGGAGCTGTTTTTT.

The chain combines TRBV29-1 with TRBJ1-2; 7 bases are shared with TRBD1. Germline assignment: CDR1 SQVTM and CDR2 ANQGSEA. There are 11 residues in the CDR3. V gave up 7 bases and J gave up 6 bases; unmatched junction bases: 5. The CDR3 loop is CSATGLDGYTF. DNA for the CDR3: TGCAGCGCGACAGGGCTTGATGGCTACACCTTC. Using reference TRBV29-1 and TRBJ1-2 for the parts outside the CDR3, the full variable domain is SAVISQKPSRDICQRGTSLTIQCQVDSQVTMMFWYRQQPGQSLTLIATANQGSEATYESGFVIDKFPISRPNLTFSTLTVSNMSPEDSSIYLCSATGLDGYTFGSGTRLTVV.

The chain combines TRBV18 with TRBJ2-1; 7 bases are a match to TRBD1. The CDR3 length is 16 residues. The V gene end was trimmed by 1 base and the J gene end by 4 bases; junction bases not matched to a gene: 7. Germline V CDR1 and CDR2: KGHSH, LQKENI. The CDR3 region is CASSPQQGRPYNEQFF. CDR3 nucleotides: TGTGCCAGCTCACCACAACAGGGGCGCCCATACAATGAGCAGTTCTTC.

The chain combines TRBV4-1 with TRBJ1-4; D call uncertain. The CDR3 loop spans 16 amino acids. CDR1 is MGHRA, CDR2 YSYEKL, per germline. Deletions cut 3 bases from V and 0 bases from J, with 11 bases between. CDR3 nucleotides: TGCGCCAGCAGCCACGGGGAAGCCGCAACTAATGAAAAACTGTTTTTT. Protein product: CASSHGEAATNEKLFF.

CDR3: CASSLAGEKETQYF. The CDR3 DNA reads as TGTGCCAGCAGTCTAGCGGGAGAGAAAGAGACCCAGTACTTC. This chain joins TRBV27 and TRBJ2-5, with 10 nucleotides matching TRBD2. The V gene's germline CDR1 is MNHEY and CDR2 SMNVEV (reference sequence). The CDR3 contains 14 residues. V gave up 5 bases and J gave up 3 bases; unmatched junction bases: 3.

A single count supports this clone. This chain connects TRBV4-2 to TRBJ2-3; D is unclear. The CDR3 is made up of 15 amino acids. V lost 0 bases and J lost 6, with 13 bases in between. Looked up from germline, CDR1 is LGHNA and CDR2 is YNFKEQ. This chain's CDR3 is CASSQDAYLSDTQYF. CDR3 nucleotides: TGTGCCAGCAGCCAAGACGCCTATTTGTCGGATACGCAGTATTTT.

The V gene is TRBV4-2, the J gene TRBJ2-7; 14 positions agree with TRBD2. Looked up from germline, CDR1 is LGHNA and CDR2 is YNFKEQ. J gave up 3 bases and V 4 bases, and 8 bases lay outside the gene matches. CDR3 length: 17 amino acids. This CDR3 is CASSRGSGTSGSYEQYF. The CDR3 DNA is TGTGCCAGCAGCCGGGGGTCCGGGACTAGCGGGAGCTACGAGCAGTACTTC.

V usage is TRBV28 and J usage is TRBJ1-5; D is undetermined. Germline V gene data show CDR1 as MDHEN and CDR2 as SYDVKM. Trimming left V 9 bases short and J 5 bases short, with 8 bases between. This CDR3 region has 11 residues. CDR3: CASRGHQPQHF. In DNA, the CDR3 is TGTGCCAGTCGCGGTCATCAGCCCCAGCATTTT. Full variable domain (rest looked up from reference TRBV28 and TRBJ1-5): DVKVTQSSRYLVKRTGEKVFLECVQDMDHENMFWYRQDPGLGLRLIYFSYDVKMKEKGDIPEGYSVSREKKERFSLILESASTNQTSMYLCASRGHQPQHFGDGTRLSIL.